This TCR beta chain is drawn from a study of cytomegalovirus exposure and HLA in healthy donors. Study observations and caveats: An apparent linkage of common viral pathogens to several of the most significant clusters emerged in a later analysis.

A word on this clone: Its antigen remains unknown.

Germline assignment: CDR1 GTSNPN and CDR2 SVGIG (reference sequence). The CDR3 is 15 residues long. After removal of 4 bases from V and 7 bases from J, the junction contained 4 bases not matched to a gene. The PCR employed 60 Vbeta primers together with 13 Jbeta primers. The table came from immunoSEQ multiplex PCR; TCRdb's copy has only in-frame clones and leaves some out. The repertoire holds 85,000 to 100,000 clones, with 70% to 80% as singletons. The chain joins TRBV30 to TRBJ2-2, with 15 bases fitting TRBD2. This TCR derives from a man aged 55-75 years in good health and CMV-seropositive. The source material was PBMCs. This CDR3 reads CAWKLGLAGGGELFF. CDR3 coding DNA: TGTGCCTGGAAGTTGGGACTAGCGGGGGGCGGGGAGCTGTTTTTT.